Given below is one TCR beta chain in context. As yet, its antigen is unknown. Germline V gives CDR1 SGDLS, CDR2 YYNGEE. V lost 4 bases to trimming and J lost 2 bases, with 9 bases between them. The CDR3 covers 14 residues. Sequencing was performed with immunoSEQ multiplex PCR; in TCRdb, only in-frame clones are kept and a portion is missing. Altogether 97,000 or so clones are present, 80% to 95% being singletons, with the ten largest covering roughly 1.1%. The data were obtained in a study of siplizumab effects on memory and regulatory T cells. Study-level points and caveats: Researchers could not give a naive or memory phenotype to roughly 75-95% of proliferating CD4+ or CD8+ clones. A minor fraction of alloreactive clones, and no more, mapped to unstimulated subsets. Naive T cell populations appeared to exhibit greater diversity than memory cells and appeared to be major alloresponse contributors. The average Treg-derived proportion among mappable alloreactive CD4+ clones was 55% to 80% with siplizumab versus around 26% in controls.

The V and J genes are TRBV9 and TRBJ1-4; weak D call: TRBD1 (5 bases). This clonotype was obtained from a human donor in good health. The sample was CD4+ T cells sorted from blood. This chain's CDR3 is CASSRDSTNEKLFF. The DNA of the CDR3 is TGTGCCAGCAGCCGCGACAGTACTAATGAAAAACTGTTTTTT.